A selection of T cell receptor beta chains follows, all from one sample in a study of read filtering for tumor transcriptome and immune sequencing. Via MiXCR, TCRdb re-called the reads, giving one row per CDR3 protein. The sample consists of 20,000 to 25,000 distinct CDR3 sequences, approximately 14% of them appearing once. Sample: a population of CD138-negative cells sorted from bone marrow. Every receptor here comes from a donor at least 40 years old with multiple myeloma. The CDR3 runs from the conserved cysteine through the conserved F or W. A D gene is named only where the DNA matches it firmly. Only some rows state a clone size, as once, few, many or a class for expanded clones.

cdr3_length: 19; v_call: TRBV7-2; d_call: TRBD2; clone_size: many; j_call: TRBJ2-1; cdr3_aa: CASSLVHPGTSGINNEQFF; cdr3_nt: TGTGCCAGCAGCTTAGTGCACCCCGGGACTAGCGGGATCAACAATGAGCAGTTCTTC
cdr3_length: 13; v_call: TRBV9; d_call: NA; clone_size: NA; j_call: TRBJ2-3; cdr3_aa: CASSVATWDTQYF; cdr3_nt: TGTGCCAGCAGCGTAGCTACTTGGGATACGCAGTATTTT
cdr3_length: 13; v_call: TRBV29-1; d_call: TRBD2; clone_size: many; j_call: TRBJ2-7; cdr3_aa: CSGKLAGGYEQYF; cdr3_nt: TGCAGCGGGAAACTAGCGGGAGGTTACGAGCAGTACTTC
cdr3_length: 13; v_call: TRBV28; d_call: NA; clone_size: NA; j_call: TRBJ2-7; cdr3_aa: CASSFPGPGGQYF; cdr3_nt: TGTGCCAGCAGTTTCCCCGGGCCCGGAGGGCAGTACTTC
cdr3_length: 16; v_call: TRBV20-1; d_call: TRBD1; clone_size: many; j_call: TRBJ1-5; cdr3_aa: CSARTAGTGGNRPQHF; cdr3_nt: TGCAGTGCTAGAACCGCCGGGACAGGGGGCAATCGGCCCCAGCATTTT
cdr3_length: 14; v_call: TRBV7-6; d_call: TRBD1; clone_size: many; j_call: TRBJ2-3; cdr3_aa: CASSLRQGPDTQYF; cdr3_nt: TGTGCCAGCAGCTTAAGACAGGGCCCAGATACGCAGTATTTT
cdr3_length: 12; v_call: TRBV20-1; d_call: TRBD2; clone_size: NA; j_call: TRBJ2-7; cdr3_aa: CSASGGSYEQYF; cdr3_nt: TGCAGTGCTAGTGGCGGGAGTTACGAGCAGTACTTC
cdr3_length: 13; v_call: TRBV3-1; d_call: NA; clone_size: NA; j_call: TRBJ1-5; cdr3_aa: CASSHGGDQPQHF; cdr3_nt: TGTGCCAGCAGCCATGGGGGGGATCAGCCCCAGCATTTT
cdr3_length: 15; v_call: TRBV12-3/TRBV12-4; d_call: NA; clone_size: NA; j_call: TRBJ2-3; cdr3_aa: CASKELASSTDTQYF; cdr3_nt: TGTGCCAGCAAGGAACTAGCCTCTAGCACAGATACGCAGTATTTT
cdr3_length: 15; v_call: TRBV2; d_call: TRBD2; clone_size: many; j_call: TRBJ2-5; cdr3_aa: CASSPPEGRGETQYF; cdr3_nt: TGTGCCAGCAGTCCCCCCGAGGGGCGGGGGGAGACCCAGTACTTC
cdr3_length: 14; v_call: TRBV5-1; d_call: TRBD1; clone_size: many; j_call: TRBJ2-5; cdr3_aa: CASSSGQGQETQYF; cdr3_nt: TGCGCCAGCAGCTCCGGACAGGGACAAGAGACCCAGTACTTC
cdr3_length: 17; v_call: TRBV6-4; d_call: NA; clone_size: many; j_call: TRBJ2-7; cdr3_aa: CASKILVVLGVVYEQYF; cdr3_nt: TGTGCCAGCAAGATTCTAGTGGTCCTGGGAGTGGTCTACGAGCAGTACTTC
cdr3_length: 14; v_call: TRBV5-1; d_call: NA; clone_size: many; j_call: TRBJ2-1; cdr3_aa: CASSPQLSYNEQFF; cdr3_nt: TGCGCCAGCAGCCCGCAGCTGTCCTACAATGAGCAGTTCTTC
cdr3_length: 14; v_call: TRBV7-2; d_call: NA; clone_size: many; j_call: TRBJ2-6; cdr3_aa: CASSPASGANVLTF; cdr3_nt: TGTGCCAGCAGCCCCGCTTCTGGGGCCAACGTCCTGACTTTC
cdr3_length: 14; v_call: TRBV29-1; d_call: NA; clone_size: many; j_call: TRBJ2-2; cdr3_aa: CSVVGVLNTGELFF; cdr3_nt: TGCAGCGTTGTGGGGGTATTAAACACCGGGGAGCTGTTTTTT
cdr3_length: 15; v_call: TRBV6-2/TRBV6-3; d_call: TRBD1; clone_size: once; j_call: TRBJ2-1; cdr3_aa: CASSPRTGALGVQFF; cdr3_nt: TGTGCCAGCAGTCCCCGGACAGGGGCCCTCGGGGTGCAGTTCTTC
cdr3_length: 15; v_call: TRBV7-7; d_call: NA; clone_size: many; j_call: TRBJ2-5; cdr3_aa: CASSPRTGGGETQYF; cdr3_nt: TGTGCTAGCAGCCCTAGGACGGGGGGCGGAGAGACCCAGTACTTC
cdr3_length: 16; v_call: TRBV2; d_call: TRBD2; clone_size: many; j_call: TRBJ2-1; cdr3_aa: CASRKSGTSANNEQFF; cdr3_nt: TGTGCCAGCAGGAAGTCTGGGACTAGCGCAAACAATGAGCAGTTCTTC
cdr3_length: 12; v_call: TRBV7-2; d_call: NA; clone_size: many; j_call: TRBJ2-1; cdr3_aa: CASSTVGVEQFF; cdr3_nt: TGTGCCAGCAGCACCGTAGGGGTGGAGCAGTTCTTC
cdr3_length: 13; v_call: TRBV15; d_call: NA; clone_size: NA; j_call: TRBJ2-2; cdr3_aa: CATSRNRAGKLFF; cdr3_nt: TGTGCCACCAGCAGAAATCGTGCCGGGAAGCTGTTTTTT
cdr3_length: 14; v_call: TRBV6-6; d_call: TRBD2; clone_size: many; j_call: TRBJ2-3; cdr3_aa: CASSPGTTVDTQYF; cdr3_nt: TGTGCCAGCAGTCCCGGGACTACCGTAGATACGCAGTATTTT
cdr3_length: 15; v_call: TRBV7-2; d_call: TRBD1; clone_size: many; j_call: TRBJ1-1; cdr3_aa: CASSLAPGGETEAFF; cdr3_nt: TGTGCCAGCAGCTTAGCGCCAGGGGGCGAGACTGAAGCTTTCTTT
cdr3_length: 13; v_call: TRBV7-2; d_call: TRBD2; clone_size: many; j_call: TRBJ2-1; cdr3_aa: CASRPSGIGEQFF; cdr3_nt: TGTGCCAGCAGGCCTAGCGGGATAGGTGAGCAGTTCTTC
cdr3_length: 14; v_call: TRBV29-1; d_call: NA; clone_size: few; j_call: TRBJ2-2; cdr3_aa: CSVVEGVNTGELFF; cdr3_nt: TGCAGCGTTGTGGAGGGAGTGAACACCGGGGAGCTGTTTTTT
cdr3_length: 14; v_call: TRBV6-1; d_call: NA; clone_size: many; j_call: TRBJ1-5; cdr3_aa: CASSERAGNQPQHF; cdr3_nt: TGTGCCAGCAGTGAAAGGGCGGGCAATCAGCCCCAGCATTTT
cdr3_length: 15; v_call: TRBV5-1; d_call: TRBD1; clone_size: many; j_call: TRBJ2-7; cdr3_aa: CASSRTGVDFGEQYF; cdr3_nt: TGCGCCAGCAGCCGTACAGGGGTAGACTTTGGGGAGCAGTACTTC
cdr3_length: 13; v_call: TRBV3-1; d_call: NA; clone_size: many; j_call: TRBJ2-5; cdr3_aa: CASTTANSETQYF; cdr3_nt: TGTGCCAGCACCACAGCCAACTCAGAGACCCAGTACTTC
cdr3_length: 16; v_call: TRBV7-9; d_call: TRBD1; clone_size: NA; j_call: TRBJ2-7; cdr3_aa: CASSSLSGTVPYKQYF; cdr3_nt: TGTGCCAGCAGCTCGCTCTCCGGGACAGTCCCCTACAAGCAGTACTTC
cdr3_length: 12; v_call: TRBV20-1; d_call: NA; clone_size: many; j_call: TRBJ2-1; cdr3_aa: CSARDRGNEQFF; cdr3_nt: TGCAGTGCTAGAGACAGGGGCAATGAGCAGTTCTTC
cdr3_length: 13; v_call: TRBV4-2; d_call: NA; clone_size: NA; j_call: TRBJ2-7; cdr3_aa: CASSQDGVYEQYF; cdr3_nt: TGTGCCAGCAGCCAAGACGGGGTATACGAGCAGTACTTC
cdr3_length: 12; v_call: TRBV2; d_call: NA; clone_size: NA; j_call: TRBJ2-1; cdr3_aa: CASSEPPSEQFF; cdr3_nt: TGTGCCAGCAGTGAGCCCCCGAGTGAGCAGTTCTTC
cdr3_length: 16; v_call: TRBV5-1; d_call: TRBD2; clone_size: many; j_call: TRBJ2-1; cdr3_aa: CASSLGMLAEYNEQFF; cdr3_nt: TGCGCCAGCAGCCTGGGAATGCTAGCGGAGTACAATGAGCAGTTCTTC
cdr3_length: 15; v_call: TRBV5-1; d_call: TRBD1; clone_size: many; j_call: TRBJ2-1; cdr3_aa: CASREDRGGYNEQFF; cdr3_nt: TGCGCCAGCAGGGAGGACAGGGGAGGGTACAATGAGCAGTTCTTC
cdr3_length: 13; v_call: TRBV5-8; d_call: NA; clone_size: few; j_call: TRBJ2-1; cdr3_aa: CASSLFYGAEQFF; cdr3_nt: TGTGCCAGCAGCTTGTTTTATGGGGCTGAGCAGTTCTTC
cdr3_length: 13; v_call: TRBV7-9; d_call: NA; clone_size: many; j_call: TRBJ2-1; cdr3_aa: CATSDSGGEEQFF; cdr3_nt: TGTGCCACCTCTGACTCCGGCGGGGAGGAGCAGTTCTTC
cdr3_length: 14; v_call: TRBV7-2; d_call: TRBD1; clone_size: many; j_call: TRBJ1-5; cdr3_aa: CASSNRQGHQPQHF; cdr3_nt: TGTGCCAGCAGCAACCGACAGGGGCACCAGCCCCAGCATTTT
cdr3_length: 15; v_call: TRBV5-1; d_call: NA; clone_size: many; j_call: TRBJ2-7; cdr3_aa: CASSPSGSTSYEQYF; cdr3_nt: TGCGCCAGCAGCCCTTCAGGGTCCACTTCCTACGAGCAGTACTTC
cdr3_length: 13; v_call: TRBV12-3/TRBV12-4; d_call: NA; clone_size: NA; j_call: TRBJ1-1; cdr3_aa: CASSSTPNTEAFF; cdr3_nt: TGTGCCAGCAGTTCGACACCGAACACTGAAGCTTTCTTT
cdr3_length: 12; v_call: TRBV28; d_call: NA; clone_size: NA; j_call: TRBJ1-5; cdr3_aa: CASAVTDQPQHF; cdr3_nt: TGTGCCAGCGCTGTGACGGATCAGCCCCAGCATTTT
cdr3_length: 17; v_call: TRBV7-9; d_call: NA; clone_size: many; j_call: TRBJ1-1; cdr3_aa: CASSPGRGSTKNTEAFF; cdr3_nt: TGTGCCAGCAGCCCTGGCAGAGGGTCTACCAAGAACACTGAAGCTTTCTTT
cdr3_length: 13; v_call: TRBV28; d_call: NA; clone_size: many; j_call: TRBJ2-5; cdr3_aa: CASSSGQQETQYF; cdr3_nt: TGTGCCAGCAGTTCCGGACAACAAGAGACCCAGTACTTC
cdr3_length: 15; v_call: TRBV7-9; d_call: NA; clone_size: few; j_call: TRBJ1-1; cdr3_aa: CASSSRTVGDTEAFF; cdr3_nt: TGTGCCAGCAGCTCCCGGACGGTTGGGGACACTGAAGCTTTCTTT
cdr3_length: 14; v_call: TRBV20-1; d_call: TRBD1; clone_size: many; j_call: TRBJ1-1; cdr3_aa: CSARVPGTATEAFF; cdr3_nt: TGCAGTGCTAGGGTTCCTGGGACAGCCACTGAAGCTTTCTTT
cdr3_length: 11; v_call: TRBV20-1; d_call: NA; clone_size: many; j_call: TRBJ2-7; cdr3_aa: CSAFIQYEQYF; cdr3_nt: TGCAGTGCTTTTATACAATACGAGCAGTACTTC
cdr3_length: 15; v_call: TRBV5-1; d_call: TRBD1; clone_size: many; j_call: TRBJ2-5; cdr3_aa: CASSLTAGGKETQYF; cdr3_nt: TGCGCCAGCAGCTTGACGGCAGGGGGCAAAGAGACCCAGTACTTC
cdr3_length: 14; v_call: TRBV10-1; d_call: TRBD1; clone_size: NA; j_call: TRBJ2-7; cdr3_aa: CAATPGTGGHEQYF; cdr3_nt: TGCGCAGCAACCCCCGGGACAGGGGGCCACGAGCAGTACTTC
cdr3_length: 16; v_call: TRBV20-1; d_call: TRBD2; clone_size: NA; j_call: TRBJ2-2; cdr3_aa: CSAELREYSNTGELFF; cdr3_nt: TGCAGTGCTGAATTGCGGGAGTATTCGAACACCGGGGAGCTGTTTTTT
cdr3_length: 15; v_call: TRBV6-5; d_call: NA; clone_size: many; j_call: TRBJ1-5; cdr3_aa: CASSKQGSSNQPQHF; cdr3_nt: TGTGCCAGCAGTAAACAGGGATCAAGTAATCAGCCCCAGCATTTT
cdr3_length: 14; v_call: TRBV29-1; d_call: NA; clone_size: NA; j_call: TRBJ2-7; cdr3_aa: CSVELPGYVGEQYF; cdr3_nt: TGCAGCGTTGAGTTGCCAGGGTATGTTGGAGAGCAGTACTTC
cdr3_length: 13; v_call: TRBV14; d_call: NA; clone_size: many; j_call: TRBJ2-1; cdr3_aa: CASSQVRGNEQFF; cdr3_nt: TGTGCCAGCAGCCAAGTTCGGGGGAATGAGCAGTTCTTC
cdr3_length: 14; v_call: TRBV10-3; d_call: NA; clone_size: many; j_call: TRBJ1-1; cdr3_aa: CAISESQGHTEAFF; cdr3_nt: TGTGCCATCAGTGAGTCTCAAGGGCATACTGAAGCTTTCTTT
cdr3_length: 12; v_call: TRBV28; d_call: NA; clone_size: many; j_call: TRBJ2-5; cdr3_aa: CASSWDKETQYF; cdr3_nt: TGTGCCAGCAGTTGGGACAAGGAGACCCAGTACTTC
cdr3_length: 17; v_call: TRBV11-2; d_call: TRBD2; clone_size: NA; j_call: TRBJ2-3; cdr3_aa: CASRSLASGRGADTQYF; cdr3_nt: TGTGCCAGCAGATCCTTGGCTAGCGGGAGGGGAGCAGATACGCAGTATTTT
cdr3_length: 15; v_call: TRBV5-4; d_call: TRBD2; clone_size: many; j_call: TRBJ2-3; cdr3_aa: CASSPGGRETDTQYF; cdr3_nt: TGTGCCAGCAGCCCCGGCGGGCGGGAGACAGATACGCAGTATTTT
cdr3_length: 13; v_call: TRBV5-6; d_call: NA; clone_size: many; j_call: TRBJ2-6; cdr3_aa: CASSPTGANVLTF; cdr3_nt: TGTGCCAGCAGCCCAACTGGGGCCAACGTCCTGACTTTC
cdr3_length: 11; v_call: TRBV29-1; d_call: NA; clone_size: many; j_call: TRBJ2-1; cdr3_aa: CSLQGTSEQFF; cdr3_nt: TGCAGCTTACAGGGTACTAGTGAGCAGTTCTTC
cdr3_length: 16; v_call: TRBV5-1; d_call: NA; clone_size: many; j_call: TRBJ2-1; cdr3_aa: CASSLRTGGFRNEQFF; cdr3_nt: TGCGCCAGCAGCTTAAGGACCGGAGGGTTTCGGAATGAGCAGTTCTTC
cdr3_length: 15; v_call: TRBV20-1; d_call: TRBD2; clone_size: many; j_call: TRBJ2-1; cdr3_aa: CSASGPSGAYNEQFF; cdr3_nt: TGCAGTGCCTCAGGCCCTAGCGGGGCGTACAATGAGCAGTTCTTC
cdr3_length: 15; v_call: TRBV28; d_call: TRBD1; clone_size: many; j_call: TRBJ2-2; cdr3_aa: CASRSRGGRTGELFF; cdr3_nt: TGTGCCAGCAGGTCTCGAGGGGGCAGGACCGGGGAGCTGTTTTTT
cdr3_length: 14; v_call: TRBV29-1; d_call: NA; clone_size: many; j_call: TRBJ2-2; cdr3_aa: CSVEGRVNTGELFF; cdr3_nt: TGCAGCGTTGAGGGACGGGTAAACACCGGGGAGCTGTTTTTT